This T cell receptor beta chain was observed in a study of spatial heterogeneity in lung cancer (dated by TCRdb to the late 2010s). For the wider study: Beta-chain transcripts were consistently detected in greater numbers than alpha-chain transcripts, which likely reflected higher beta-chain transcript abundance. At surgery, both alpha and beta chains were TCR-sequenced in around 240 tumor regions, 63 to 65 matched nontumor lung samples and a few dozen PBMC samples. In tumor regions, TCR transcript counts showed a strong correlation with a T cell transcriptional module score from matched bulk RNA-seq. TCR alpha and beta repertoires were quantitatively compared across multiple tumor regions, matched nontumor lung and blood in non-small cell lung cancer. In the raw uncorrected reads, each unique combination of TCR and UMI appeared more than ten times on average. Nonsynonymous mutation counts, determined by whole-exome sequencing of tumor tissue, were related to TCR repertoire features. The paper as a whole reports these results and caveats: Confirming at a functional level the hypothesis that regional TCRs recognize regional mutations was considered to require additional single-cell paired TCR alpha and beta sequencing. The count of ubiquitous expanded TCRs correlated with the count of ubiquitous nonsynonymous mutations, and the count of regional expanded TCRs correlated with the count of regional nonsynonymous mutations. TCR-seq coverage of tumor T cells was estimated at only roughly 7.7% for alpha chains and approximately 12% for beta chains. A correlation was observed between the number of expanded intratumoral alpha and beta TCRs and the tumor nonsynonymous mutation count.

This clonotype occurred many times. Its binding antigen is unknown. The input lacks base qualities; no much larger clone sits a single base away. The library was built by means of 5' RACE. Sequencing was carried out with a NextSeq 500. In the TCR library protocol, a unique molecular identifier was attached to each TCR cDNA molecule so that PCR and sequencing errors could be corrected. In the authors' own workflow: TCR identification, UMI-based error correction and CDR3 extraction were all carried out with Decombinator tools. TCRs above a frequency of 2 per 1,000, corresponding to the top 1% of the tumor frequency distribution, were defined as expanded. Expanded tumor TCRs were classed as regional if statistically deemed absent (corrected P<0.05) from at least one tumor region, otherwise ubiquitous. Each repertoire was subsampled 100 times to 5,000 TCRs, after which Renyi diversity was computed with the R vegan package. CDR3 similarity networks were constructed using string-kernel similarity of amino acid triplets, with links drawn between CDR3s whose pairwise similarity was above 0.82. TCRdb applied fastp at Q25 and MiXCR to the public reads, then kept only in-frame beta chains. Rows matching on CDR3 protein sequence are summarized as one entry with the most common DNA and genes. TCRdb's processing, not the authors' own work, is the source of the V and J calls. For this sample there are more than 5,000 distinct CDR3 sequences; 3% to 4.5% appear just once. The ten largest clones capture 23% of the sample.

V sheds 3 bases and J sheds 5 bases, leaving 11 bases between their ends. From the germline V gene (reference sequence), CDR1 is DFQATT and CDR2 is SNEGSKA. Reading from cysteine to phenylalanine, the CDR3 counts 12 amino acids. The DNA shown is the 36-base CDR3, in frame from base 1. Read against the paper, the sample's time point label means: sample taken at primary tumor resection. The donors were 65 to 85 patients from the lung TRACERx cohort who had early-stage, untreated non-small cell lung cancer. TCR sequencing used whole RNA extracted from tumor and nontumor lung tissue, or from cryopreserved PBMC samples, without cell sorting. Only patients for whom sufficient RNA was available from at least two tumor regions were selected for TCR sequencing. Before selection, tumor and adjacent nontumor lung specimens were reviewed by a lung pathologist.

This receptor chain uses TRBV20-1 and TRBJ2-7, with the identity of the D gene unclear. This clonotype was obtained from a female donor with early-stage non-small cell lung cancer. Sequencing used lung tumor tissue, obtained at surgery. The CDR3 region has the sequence CSASLTPDEQYF. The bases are TGCAGTGCTAGCCTTACTCCCGACGAGCAGTACTTC.